The rows below give T cell receptor beta chains drawn from one sample of a study of brain T cells in children with intractable seizures. Assay: immunoSEQ multiplex PCR; the TCRdb copy retains only in-frame clones and omits some. This sample has around 80,000 clones, with approximately 89% found just once. The sample here was peripheral blood, taken at surgery. These TCRs come from a girl aged 2-10 years with Rasmussen encephalitis and intractable seizures. The CDR3 runs from the conserved cysteine through the conserved F or W. Each record gives: D gene, V gene, J gene, clone size, CDR3 length, CDR3 DNA, CDR3 protein. The D gene is left open where the match is weak. A clone size is listed for some rows: how often the clone was seen (once, few, many), or a class if it is expanded.

TRBD1	TRBV5-4	TRBJ2-2	-	15	TGTGCCAGCAGCTGGGGACAGGGGGACACCGGGGAGCTGTTTTTT	CASSWGQGDTGELFF
-	TRBV5-6	TRBJ2-1	-	15	TGTGCCAGCAGCTTGGCCCCTCCTTGGCTCAATGAGCAGTTCTTC	CASSLAPPWLNEQFF
-	TRBV2	TRBJ1-2	-	13	TGTGCCAGCAGTGTTCGAATCGGCTATGGCTACACCTTC	CASSVRIGYGYTF
-	TRBV28	TRBJ2-7	-	12	TGTGCCAGCAGTTTTACCCAGGACGAGCAGTACTTC	CASSFTQDEQYF
-	TRBV11-2	TRBJ2-7	-	12	TGTGCCAGCAGCTTACGGTCCTACGAGCAGTACTTC	CASSLRSYEQYF
-	TRBV18	TRBJ2-3	-	15	TGTGCCAGCTCACCTCTAAAGGCGCGCACAGATACGCAGTATTTT	CASSPLKARTDTQYF
-	TRBV19	TRBJ2-2	-	15	TGTGCCAGTATTTCTAGGGGGAGGGACACCGGGGAGCTGTTTTTT	CASISRGRDTGELFF
TRBD1	TRBV19	TRBJ1-5	-	15	TGTGCCAGTAGTGCGACAGGGGGAAGCAATCAGCCCCAGCATTTT	CASSATGGSNQPQHF
-	TRBV10-3	TRBJ1-3	few	14	TGTGCCATCAGTGGTTGGCAGAGTGGAAACACCATATATTTT	CAISGWQSGNTIYF
-	TRBV9	TRBJ2-5	-	15	TGTGCCAGCAGCGTAGGTACTTCGGGAGTGGAGACCCAGTACTTC	CASSVGTSGVETQYF
-	TRBV7-8	TRBJ2-1	once	15	TGTGCCAGCAGCTTAGATCGGGTCCCCTACAATGAGCAGTTCTTC	CASSLDRVPYNEQFF
-	TRBV2	TRBJ1-5	-	15	TGTGCCAGCAGTTTCTTCGGGGCGGGCAATCAGCCCCAGCATTTT	CASSFFGAGNQPQHF
-	TRBV11-3	TRBJ2-7	-	13	TGTGCCAGCAGCTTACAGGGCAACTACGAGCAGTACTTC	CASSLQGNYEQYF
-	TRBV12-3/TRBV12-4	TRBJ2-5	-	13	TGTGCCAGCACATCAGGGTACCAAGAGACCCAGTACTTC	CASTSGYQETQYF
-	TRBV3-1/TRBV3-2	TRBJ1-2	-	12	TGTGCCAGCAGCCTTGCAGGGTATGGCTACACCTTC	CASSLAGYGYTF
-	TRBV3-1/TRBV3-2	TRBJ2-7	-	15	TGTGCCAGCAGAGTTCTCCAGGAGGGGAGTTGCGAGCAGTACTTC	CASRVLQEGSCEQYF
-	TRBV7-9	TRBJ1-1	-	13	TGTGCCAGCAGCTTGAAATGGGGAACTGAAGCTTTCTTT	CASSLKWGTEAFF
-	TRBV24-1	TRBJ2-2	-	16	TGTGCCACCAGTGATCCTGCCGCCGCTAGCCCCGGGGAGCTGTTTTTT	CATSDPAAASPGELFF
-	TRBV25-1	TRBJ1-2	-	11	TGTGCCTCAGCGGGGGCCGATGGCTACACCTTC	CASAGADGYTF
-	TRBV7-3	TRBJ2-3	-	14	TGTGCCAGCAGCTCCGCCGGAGGGGCAGATACGCAGTATTTT	CASSSAGGADTQYF
TRBD1	TRBV7-3	TRBJ2-6	once	16	TGTGCCAGCAGCTACCCTGACAGGGCTGGGGCCAACGTCCTGACTTTC	CASSYPDRAGANVLTF
-	TRBV6-1	TRBJ2-4	-	14	TGTGCCAGCAGTGAAGTGGGTAGGGCAGACATTCAGTACTTC	CASSEVGRADIQYF
-	TRBV4-1	TRBJ1-2	-	14	TGCGCCAGCAGCCGTTCAGTGGCGGAGAAGAGCTACACCTTC	CASSRSVAEKSYTF
TRBD2	TRBV5-4	TRBJ2-1	-	16	TGTGCCAGCAGTTTCCCGGGACTAGCGGGGGACCATGAGCAGTTCTTC	CASSFPGLAGDHEQFF
TRBD2	TRBV15	TRBJ2-7	-	16	TGTGCCACCAGCAGAGATGAGCGGGAGGTTGGATCGGAGCAGTACTTC	CATSRDEREVGSEQYF
-	TRBV3-1/TRBV3-2	TRBJ1-1	-	14	TGTGCCAGCAGCCAAGATAATGGGTTCACTGAAGCTTTCTTT	CASSQDNGFTEAFF
-	TRBV27	TRBJ2-7	once	9	TGTGCTGCCGGGTACGAGCAGTACTTC	CAAGYEQYF
-	TRBV7-9	TRBJ1-2	-	12	TGTGCCAGCAGCTTAGCGGGATATGGCTACACCTTC	CASSLAGYGYTF
-	TRBV7-2	TRBJ2-7	medium-sized	15	TGTGCCAGCAGCGTCAGCACGAACCTTTTACACGAGCAGTACTTC	CASSVSTNLLHEQYF
TRBD1	TRBV7-7	TRBJ2-2	once	16	TGTGCCAGCAGCTTGGGGGACAGCTGGTACACCGGGGAGCTGTTTTTT	CASSLGDSWYTGELFF
-	TRBV19	TRBJ2-1	-	13	TGTGCCAGTAGTAGGCGAAGTGTAGATGAGCAGTTCTTC	CASSRRSVDEQFF
-	TRBV15	TRBJ2-5	-	15	TGTGCCACCAGCAGGATTACAGACTACCAAGAGACCCAGTACTTC	CATSRITDYQETQYF
-	TRBV6-5	TRBJ1-2	-	14	TGTGCCAGCAGTCCCTACCAAGGGACCTATGGCTACACCTTC	CASSPYQGTYGYTF